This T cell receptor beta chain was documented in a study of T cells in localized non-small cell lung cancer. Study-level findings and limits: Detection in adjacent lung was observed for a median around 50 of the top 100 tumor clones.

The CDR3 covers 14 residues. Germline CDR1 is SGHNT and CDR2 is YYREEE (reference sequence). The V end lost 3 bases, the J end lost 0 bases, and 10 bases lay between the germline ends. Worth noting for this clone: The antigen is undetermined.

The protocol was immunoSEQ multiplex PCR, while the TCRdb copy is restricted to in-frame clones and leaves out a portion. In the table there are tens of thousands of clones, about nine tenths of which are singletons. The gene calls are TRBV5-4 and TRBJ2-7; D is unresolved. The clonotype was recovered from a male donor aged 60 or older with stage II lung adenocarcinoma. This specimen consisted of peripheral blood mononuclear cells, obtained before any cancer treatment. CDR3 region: CASSSDLSSYEQYF. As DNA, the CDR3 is TGTGCCAGCAGCTCGGACCTAAGCTCCTACGAGCAGTACTTC. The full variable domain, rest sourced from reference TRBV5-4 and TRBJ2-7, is ETGVTQSPTHLIKTRGQQVTLRCSSQSGHNTVSWYQQALGQGPQFIFQYYREEENGRGNFPPRFSGLQFPNYSSELNVNALELDDSALYLCASSSDLSSYEQYFGPGTRLTVT.